The entry that follows covers one T cell receptor beta chain sequence. The sample comes from a study of blood T cells in healthy people across ages. The study drew donors from healthy Caucasian individuals in Russia aged roughly 6 to 90. Using a J-beta primer mix together with a sample-barcoded 5' primer, a second PCR was run for roughly 7 to 12 cycles. TCRdb re-derived calls from the 5' RACE reads in MiXCR, one entry per CDR3 protein. The sample includes roughly 1.5 million distinct CDR3 sequences, approximately 43% of them seen just once. With 5 bases clipped from V and 6 bases from J, the junction kept 9 bases outside the gene matches. This CDR3 spans 15 amino acids.

Sequencing was carried out using blood. The V call is TRBV12-3 or TRBV12-4, the J call TRBJ2-5; TRBD1 matches 10 bases. This clonotype was sampled from a young woman in good health. The CDR3: CASSPRDRGLKTQYF. The CDR3 region has the DNA TGTGCCAGCAGTCCGCGGGACAGGGGTTTGAAGACCCAGTACTTC.